Shown below are 21 T cell receptor beta chains from a single sample sequenced in a study of blood T cell repertoires in COVID-19. The repertoire was sequenced with immunoSEQ multiplex PCR; TCRdb's copy has only in-frame clones and lacks some. Of 120,000 to 150,000 clones detected, about 85% appear once; the ten largest clones hold 2.5% to 3%. The sample was peripheral blood. These receptors came from a middle-aged woman with active or convalescent COVID-19.

The gene calls are TRBV3-1 (or the pseudogene TRBV3-2) and TRBJ2-2; possible D gene TRBD1, 5 bases. The CDR3 extends over 17 amino acids. Germline CDR1 is LGHDT and CDR2 is YNNKEL (reference sequence). Deletions cut 5 bases from V and 4 bases from J, with 20 bases between. The CDR3 coding sequence is TGTGCCAGCAGCGCCCGTGGCGGACATAGGATCACCGGGGAGCTGTTTTTT. Protein product: CASSARGGHRITGELFF.

The rearrangement links TRBV2 to TRBJ1-6; TRBD1 matches 10 bases. Germline assignment: CDR1 SNHLY and CDR2 FYNNEI. V lost 11 bases to trimming and J lost 1 base; unmatched junction nucleotides: 5. The CDR3 covers 15 residues. The CDR3 sequence is CAGGQGGSYNSPLHF. The CDR3, as DNA: TGTGCCGGAGGACAGGGGGGTTCCTATAATTCACCCCTCCACTTT.

The chain has TRBV18 and TRBJ1-2, with a tentative D call TRBD1 (5 bases). Per the germline V gene, CDR1 is KGHSH and CDR2 is LQKENI. Deletions cut 1 base from V and 4 bases from J, with 16 bases between. CDR3 length equals 16 residues. The CDR3: CASSPLGQGGFYGYTF. In DNA, the CDR3 is TGTGCCAGCTCACCACTCGGGCAGGGAGGATTCTATGGCTACACCTTC.

The chain employs TRBV18 and TRBJ2-7; the match to TRBD1 covers 7 bases. CDR3 length: 14 amino acids. The junction had 5 bases not matched to a gene; V was cut back by 6 bases and J by 0 bases. Germline values: CDR1 KGHSH, CDR2 LQKENI. The CDR3 DNA follows: TGTGCCAGCTCTCGGACAGGAAGCTCCTACGAGCAGTACTTC. Translated: CASSRTGSSYEQYF.

In this sample, this clone turned up once. The chain joins TRBV6-5 to TRBJ2-1; D gene ambiguous. The CDR3 extends over 15 amino acids. V was shortened by 6 bases and J by 5 bases, with 17 bases between the two germline ends. The V gene's germline CDR1 is MNHEY and CDR2 SVGAGI. The CDR3 reads CASRFRNARDNEQFF. CDR3 DNA sequence: TGTGCCAGCAGATTCCGGAACGCCCGGGACAATGAGCAGTTCTTC.

This rearrangement joins TRBV28 to TRBJ2-7; D not certain. V dropped 5 bases and J dropped 5 bases, with 7 bases sitting between them. This CDR3 spans 11 amino acids. Germline lookup yields CDR1 MDHEN and CDR2 SYDVKM. In nucleotides, the CDR3 is TGTGCCAGCAGTCCGGTCCACGAGCAGTACTTC. It specifies CASSPVHEQYF.

This chain joins TRBV10-3 and TRBJ2-5; tentative D call: TRBD2 (6 bases). V was trimmed by 2 bases and J by 4 bases, leaving 20 bases between them. This CDR3 comprises 17 residues. Germline loops: CDR1 ENHRY, CDR2 SYGVKD. The DNA of the CDR3 is TGTGCCATCAGTGAGGGGACTTGGGCCCCCGGTTCAGAGACCCAGTACTTC. Translated, it gives CAISEGTWAPGSETQYF.

This rearrangement joins TRBV19 to TRBJ1-1; D ambiguous. The CDR3 is 12 residues long. Germline V lookup: CDR1 LNHDA, CDR2 SQIVND (reference sequence). The V gene lost 5 bases and the J gene lost 6 bases, with 10 bases spanning the gap. The CDR3 reads CASSPNFPEAFF. CDR3 nucleotides: TGTGCCAGTAGTCCCAATTTCCCTGAAGCTTTCTTT.

The chain couples TRBV2 to TRBJ2-6; perhaps TRBD1 as D (5 bases). Trimming pared 8 bases from V and 0 bases from J, leaving 11 bases between. Germline CDR1 reads SNHLY; CDR2 reads FYNNEI. This CDR3 is 15 amino acids long. CDR3 DNA: TGTGCCAGCTCACAGGACCGCTCTGGGGCCAACGTCCTGACTTTC. Translation: CASSQDRSGANVLTF.

The genes are TRBV5-1 and TRBJ2-7, with TRBD2 identical over 8 bases. With V trimmed by 4 bases and J by 5 bases, 14 bases remained unmatched. The length of the CDR3 is 16 residues. Per the germline V gene, CDR1 is SGHRS and CDR2 is YFSETQ. The CDR3 sequence: CASSPPLPGGQDEQYF. The CDR3 region has the DNA TGCGCCAGCAGCCCCCCGCTTCCGGGGGGGCAGGACGAGCAGTACTTC.

The chain is built from TRBV6-6 and TRBJ1-1; a weak D match, TRBD1 (5 bases). CDR1 and CDR2 (germline): MNHNY, SVGAGI (reference sequence). CDR3 size: 13 residues. V was trimmed by 9 bases and J by 1 base, leaving 12 bases between them. This CDR3 reads CASSKGPNTEAFF. CDR3 sequence (DNA): TGTGCCAGTAGTAAGGGGCCGAACACTGAAGCTTTCTTT.

This clone appeared once. CDR3 nucleotides: TGTGCCAGCAACCCGGGACAGTATAATTCACCCCTCCACTTT. Amino acid sequence: CASNPGQYNSPLHF. The rearrangement joins TRBV6-5 to TRBJ1-6, with TRBD1 matching 7 bases. Losses at the gene ends were 7 bases for V and 4 bases for J; bases not matched to a gene: 4. In germline, CDR1 is MNHEY, CDR2 SVGAGI. The CDR3 covers 14 residues.

J is TRBJ1-1 and V is TRBV28; the match to TRBD1 covers 9 bases. V lost 5 bases, J lost 4 bases, and 8 bases stayed unmatched. From germline, CDR1 is MDHEN and CDR2 SYDVKM. This CDR3 has 15 residues. The CDR3 here is CASSITGGGVTEAFF. The CDR3, as DNA: TGTGCCAGCAGTATTACAGGGGGCGGCGTCACTGAAGCTTTCTTT.

The chain links TRBV6-2 or TRBV6-3 to TRBJ2-3; TRBD2 matches 7 bases. CDR1 is MNHEY and CDR2 is SVGEGT in the germline V gene. The CDR3 has 16 residues. The J segment lost 1 base and the V segment lost 2 bases, leaving 6 bases of the junction unmatched. The CDR3 loop reads CASSYPRTRGTDTQYF. The DNA of the CDR3 is TGTGCCAGCAGTTACCCCCGGACTAGGGGCACAGATACGCAGTATTTT.

Only a few counts were recorded for this clone. At the DNA level, this CDR3 is encoded by other sequences in the same sample as well. The chain couples TRBV6-4 to TRBJ2-3, with 7 bases matching TRBD2. The V gene end was trimmed by 0 bases and the J gene end by 4 bases; junction bases not matched to a gene: 1. The CDR3 contains 14 residues. Germline CDR1 reads MRHNA; CDR2 reads SNTAGT. The CDR3 DNA reads TGTGCCAGCAGTGACTCGGGAGGGCCAGATACGCAGTATTTT. Its translation: CASSDSGGPDTQYF.

The gene calls are TRBV5-1 and TRBJ1-1, with TRBD1 matching over 7 bases. The CDR3 runs to 16 residues. With V trimmed by 0 bases and J by 4 bases, 9 bases remained unmatched. Germline CDR1 is SGHRS and CDR2 is YFSETQ. CDR3 sequence reads: CASSLAPMTGITEAFF. The CDR3 DNA reads TGCGCCAGCAGCTTGGCCCCCATGACAGGGATCACTGAAGCTTTCTTT.

The V gene is TRBV7-6, the J gene TRBJ2-3, with TRBD2 identical over 13 bases. Germline loops: CDR1 SGHVS, CDR2 FNYEAQ. The V and J ends lost 5 bases and 2 bases, in that order; junction bases with no gene match: 7. This CDR3 has 17 residues. CDR3 amino acids: CASSPRLAGGSTDTQYF. DNA for the CDR3: TGTGCCAGCAGCCCTCGACTAGCGGGAGGTTCCACAGATACGCAGTATTTT. Full variable domain (remainder filled in from reference TRBV7-6 and TRBJ2-3): GAGVSQSPRYKVTKRGQDVALRCDPISGHVSLYWYRQALGQGPEFLTYFNYEAQQDKSGLPNDRFSAERPEGSISTLTIQRTEQRDSAMYRCASSPRLAGGSTDTQYFGPGTRLTVL.

This clone was picked up a small number of times. The chain combines TRBV6-5 with TRBJ2-7; TRBD1 might be the D (5 bases). The CDR3 is made up of 14 amino acids. Germline V CDR1 and CDR2: MNHEY, SVGAGI. Trimming left V 4 bases short and J 2 bases short, with 12 bases between. This CDR3 is CASSLWQGTYEQYF. The DNA of the CDR3 is TGTGCCAGCAGTTTATGGCAGGGAACCTACGAGCAGTACTTC.

The chain combines TRBV6-5 with TRBJ2-1, with TRBD2 matching over 7 bases. The CDR3 contains 16 residues. Germline V lookup: CDR1 MNHEY, CDR2 SVGAGI. V shed 2 bases, J shed 5 bases, and the junction held 9 bases outside the gene matches. This chain's CDR3 is CASSYERGALNNEQFF. The CDR3, as DNA: TGTGCCAGCAGTTACGAGCGGGGAGCCCTAAACAATGAGCAGTTCTTC.

The V and J genes are TRBV30 and TRBJ1-2; no firm D call. The CDR3 is 11 amino acids. The germline gives CDR1 GTSNPN, CDR2 SVGIG (reference sequence). The V gene lost 1 base and the J gene lost 7 bases, with 7 bases spanning the gap. This CDR3 reads CAWSAAGGYTF. The CDR3 DNA reads TGTGCCTGGAGTGCAGCGGGTGGCTACACCTTC.

The chain carries TRBV5-1 and TRBJ2-7; TRBD1 matches 9 bases. V was pared by 7 bases and J by 6 bases, with 8 bases of the junction left unmatched. Germline V CDR1 and CDR2: SGHRS, YFSETQ. This CDR3 contains 13 residues. CDR3: CASLGTGSGEQYF. The CDR3 nucleotides are TGCGCCAGCTTAGGGACAGGGTCGGGCGAGCAGTACTTC.